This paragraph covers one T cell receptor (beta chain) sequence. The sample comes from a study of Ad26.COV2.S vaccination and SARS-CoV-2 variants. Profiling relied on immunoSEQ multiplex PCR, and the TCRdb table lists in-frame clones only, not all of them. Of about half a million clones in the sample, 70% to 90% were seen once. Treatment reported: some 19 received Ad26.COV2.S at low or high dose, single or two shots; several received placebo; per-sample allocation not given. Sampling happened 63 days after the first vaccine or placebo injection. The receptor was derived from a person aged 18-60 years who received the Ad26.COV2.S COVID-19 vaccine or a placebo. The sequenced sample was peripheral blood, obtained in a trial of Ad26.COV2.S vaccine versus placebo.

CDR3 coding DNA: TGTGCCACCAGTGACCGCCGGGACAGGGGGCCGGACACCGGGGAGCTGTTTTTT. It is translated as CATSDRRDRGPDTGELFF. This chain uses TRBV24-1 with TRBJ2-2, with TRBD1 matching over 12 bases. Trimming at V came to 4 bases and at J to 3 bases, leaving 8 bases not matched to a gene. The CDR3 runs to 18 residues. Germline V CDR1 and CDR2: KGHDR, SFDVKD.